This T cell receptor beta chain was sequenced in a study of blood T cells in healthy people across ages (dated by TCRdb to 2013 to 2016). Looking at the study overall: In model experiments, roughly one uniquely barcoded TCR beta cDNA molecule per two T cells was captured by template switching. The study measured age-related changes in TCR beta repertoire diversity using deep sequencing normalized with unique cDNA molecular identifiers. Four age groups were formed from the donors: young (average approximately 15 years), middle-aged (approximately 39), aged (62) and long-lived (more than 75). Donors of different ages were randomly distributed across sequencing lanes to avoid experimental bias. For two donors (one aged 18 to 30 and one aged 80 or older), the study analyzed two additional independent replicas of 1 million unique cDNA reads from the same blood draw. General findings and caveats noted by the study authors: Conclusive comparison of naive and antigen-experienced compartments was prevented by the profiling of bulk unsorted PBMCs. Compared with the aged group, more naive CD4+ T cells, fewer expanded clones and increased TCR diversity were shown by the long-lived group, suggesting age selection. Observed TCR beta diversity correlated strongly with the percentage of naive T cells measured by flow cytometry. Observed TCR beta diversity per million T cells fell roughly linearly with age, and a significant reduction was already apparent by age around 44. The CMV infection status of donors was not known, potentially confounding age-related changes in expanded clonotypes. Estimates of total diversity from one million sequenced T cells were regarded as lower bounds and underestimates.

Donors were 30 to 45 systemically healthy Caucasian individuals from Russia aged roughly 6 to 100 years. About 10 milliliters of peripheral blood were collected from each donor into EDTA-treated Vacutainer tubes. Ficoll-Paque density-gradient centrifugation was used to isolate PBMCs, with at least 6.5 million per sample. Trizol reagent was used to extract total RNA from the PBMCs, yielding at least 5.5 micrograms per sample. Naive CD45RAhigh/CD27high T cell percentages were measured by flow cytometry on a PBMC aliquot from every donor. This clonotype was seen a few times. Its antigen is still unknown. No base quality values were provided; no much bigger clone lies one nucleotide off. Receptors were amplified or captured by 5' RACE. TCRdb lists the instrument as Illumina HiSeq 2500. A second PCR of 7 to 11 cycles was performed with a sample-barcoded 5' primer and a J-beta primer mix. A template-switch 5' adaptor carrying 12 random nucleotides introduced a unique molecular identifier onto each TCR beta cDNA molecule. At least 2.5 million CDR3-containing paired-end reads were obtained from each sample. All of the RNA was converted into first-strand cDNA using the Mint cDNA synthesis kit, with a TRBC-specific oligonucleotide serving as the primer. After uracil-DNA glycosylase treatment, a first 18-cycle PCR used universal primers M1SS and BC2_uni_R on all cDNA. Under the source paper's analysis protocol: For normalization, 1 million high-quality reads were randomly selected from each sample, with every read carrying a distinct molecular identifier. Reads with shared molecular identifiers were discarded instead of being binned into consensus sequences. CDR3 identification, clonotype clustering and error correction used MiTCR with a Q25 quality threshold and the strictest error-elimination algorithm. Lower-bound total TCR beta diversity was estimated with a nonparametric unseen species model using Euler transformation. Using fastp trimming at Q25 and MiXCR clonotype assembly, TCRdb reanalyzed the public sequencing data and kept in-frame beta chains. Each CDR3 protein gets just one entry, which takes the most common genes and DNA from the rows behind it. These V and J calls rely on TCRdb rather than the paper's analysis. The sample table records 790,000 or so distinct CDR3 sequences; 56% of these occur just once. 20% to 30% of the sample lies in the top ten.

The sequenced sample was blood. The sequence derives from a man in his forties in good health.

CDR3 sequence: CASREYSGQGANEQFF. The sequence in DNA is TGTGCCAGCAGAGAGTATTCGGGACAGGGGGCGAATGAGCAGTTCTTC. Here the chain combines TRBV6-1 and TRBJ2-1; 12 bases in the junction line up with TRBD1. The germline V gene sets CDR1 to MNHNS and CDR2 to SASEGT. From cysteine to phenylalanine, the CDR3 is 16 amino acids long. Just the 48-base CDR3 DNA is kept, in frame starting at base 1. After removal of 6 bases from V and 7 bases from J, the junction retains 10 bases not matched to a gene.